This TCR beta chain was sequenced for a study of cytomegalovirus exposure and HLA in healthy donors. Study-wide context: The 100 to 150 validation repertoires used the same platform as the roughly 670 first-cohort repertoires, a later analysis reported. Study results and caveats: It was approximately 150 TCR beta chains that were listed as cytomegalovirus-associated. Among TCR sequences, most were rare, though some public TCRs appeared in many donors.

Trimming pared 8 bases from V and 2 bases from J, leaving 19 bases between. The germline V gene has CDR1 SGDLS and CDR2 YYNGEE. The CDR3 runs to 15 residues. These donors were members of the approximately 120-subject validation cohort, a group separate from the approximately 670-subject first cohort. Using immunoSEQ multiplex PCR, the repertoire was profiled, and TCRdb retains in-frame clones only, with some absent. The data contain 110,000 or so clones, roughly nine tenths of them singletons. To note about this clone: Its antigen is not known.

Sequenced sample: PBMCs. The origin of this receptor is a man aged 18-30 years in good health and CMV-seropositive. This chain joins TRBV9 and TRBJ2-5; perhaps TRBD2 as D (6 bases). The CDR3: CASTERAGPQETQYF. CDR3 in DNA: TGTGCCAGTACTGAGCGGGCGGGACCTCAAGAGACCCAGTACTTC. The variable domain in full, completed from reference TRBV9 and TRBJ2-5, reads DSGVTQTPKHLITATGQRVTLRCSPRSGDLSVYWYQQSLDQGLQFLIQYYNGEERAKGNILERFSAQQFPDLHSELNLSSLELGDSALYFCASTERAGPQETQYFGPGTRLLVL.